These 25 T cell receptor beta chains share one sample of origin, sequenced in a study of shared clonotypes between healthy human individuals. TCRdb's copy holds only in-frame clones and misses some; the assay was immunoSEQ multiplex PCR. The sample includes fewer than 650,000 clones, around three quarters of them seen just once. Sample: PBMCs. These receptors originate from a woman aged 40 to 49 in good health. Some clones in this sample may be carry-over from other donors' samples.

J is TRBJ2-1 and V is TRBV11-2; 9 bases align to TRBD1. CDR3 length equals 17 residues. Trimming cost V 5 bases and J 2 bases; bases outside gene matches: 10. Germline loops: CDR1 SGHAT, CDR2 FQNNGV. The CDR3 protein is CASSPWTGAPTYNEQFF. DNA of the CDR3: TGTGCCAGCAGCCCCTGGACAGGGGCCCCCACCTACAATGAGCAGTTCTTC.

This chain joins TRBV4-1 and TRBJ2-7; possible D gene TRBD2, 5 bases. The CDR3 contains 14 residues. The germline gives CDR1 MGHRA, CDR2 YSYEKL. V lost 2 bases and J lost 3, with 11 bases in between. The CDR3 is CASSQPGNFYEQYF. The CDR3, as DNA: TGCGCCAGCAGCCAACCGGGGAACTTCTACGAGCAGTACTTC.

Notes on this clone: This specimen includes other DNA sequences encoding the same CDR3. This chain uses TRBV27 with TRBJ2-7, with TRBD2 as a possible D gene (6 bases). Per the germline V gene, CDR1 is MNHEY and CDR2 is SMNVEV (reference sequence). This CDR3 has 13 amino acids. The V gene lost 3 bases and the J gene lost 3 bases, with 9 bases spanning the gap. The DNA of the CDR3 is TGTGCCAGCAGTTTTAGCGGAGGCTACGAGCAGTACTTC. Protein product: CASSFSGGYEQYF.

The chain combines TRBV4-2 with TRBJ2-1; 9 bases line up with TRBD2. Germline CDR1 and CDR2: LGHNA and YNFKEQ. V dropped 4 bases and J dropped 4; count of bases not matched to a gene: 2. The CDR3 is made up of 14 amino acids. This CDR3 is CASSRREGYNEQFF. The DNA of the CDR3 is TGTGCCAGCAGCCGGCGGGAGGGTTACAATGAGCAGTTCTTC.

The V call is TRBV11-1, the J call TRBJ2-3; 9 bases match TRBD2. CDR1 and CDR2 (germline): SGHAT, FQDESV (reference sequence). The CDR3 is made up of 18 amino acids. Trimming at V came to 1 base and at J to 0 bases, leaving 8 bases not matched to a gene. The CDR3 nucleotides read TGTGCCAGCAGCTTAGAGGGGCTAGCGGGAACTAGCACAGATACGCAGTATTTT. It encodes CASSLEGLAGTSTDTQYF.

The CDR3 spells CASSAGTGGGQPQHF. The CDR3 coding sequence is TGCGCCAGCAGCGCGGGAACAGGGGGCGGGCAGCCCCAGCATTTT. The chain couples TRBV5-1 to TRBJ1-5; 9 bases align to TRBD1. Trimming removed 4 bases from V and 7 bases from J; junction bases left unmatched: 9. Looked up from germline, CDR1 is SGHRS and CDR2 is YFSETQ. The CDR3 sequence is 15 residues long.

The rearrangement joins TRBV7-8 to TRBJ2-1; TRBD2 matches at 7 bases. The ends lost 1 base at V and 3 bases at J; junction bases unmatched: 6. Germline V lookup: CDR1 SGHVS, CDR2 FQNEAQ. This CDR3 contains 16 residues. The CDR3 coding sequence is TGTGCCAGCAGCTTAGAGGTAGCGGGCTTCTACAATGAGCAGTTCTTC. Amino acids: CASSLEVAGFYNEQFF.

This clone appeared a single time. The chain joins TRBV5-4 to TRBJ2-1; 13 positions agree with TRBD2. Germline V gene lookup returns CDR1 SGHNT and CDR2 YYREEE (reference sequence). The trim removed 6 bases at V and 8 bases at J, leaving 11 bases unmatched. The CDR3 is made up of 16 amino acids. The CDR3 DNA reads TGTGCCAGCACCCAACGACTAGCGGGAGGTAGTGATGAGCAGTTCTTC. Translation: CASTQRLAGGSDEQFF.

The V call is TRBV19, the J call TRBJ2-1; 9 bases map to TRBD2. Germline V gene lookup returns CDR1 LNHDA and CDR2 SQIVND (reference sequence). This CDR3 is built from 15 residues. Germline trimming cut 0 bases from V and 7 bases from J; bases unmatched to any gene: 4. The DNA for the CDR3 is TGTGCCAGTAGTATAGATGCTAGCGGGACAAATGAGCAGTTCTTC. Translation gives CASSIDASGTNEQFF.

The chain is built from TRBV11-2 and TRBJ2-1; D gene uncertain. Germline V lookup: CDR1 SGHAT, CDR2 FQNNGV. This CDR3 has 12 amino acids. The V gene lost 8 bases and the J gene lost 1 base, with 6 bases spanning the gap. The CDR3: CASGISYNEQFF. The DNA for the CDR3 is TGTGCCAGCGGGATATCCTACAATGAGCAGTTCTTC. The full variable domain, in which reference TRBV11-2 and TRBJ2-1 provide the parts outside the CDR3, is EAGVAQSPRYKIIEKRQSVAFWCNPISGHATLYWYQQILGQGPKLLIQFQNNGVVDDSQLPKDRFSAERLKGVDSTLKIQPAKLEDSAVYLCASGISYNEQFFGPGTRLTVL.

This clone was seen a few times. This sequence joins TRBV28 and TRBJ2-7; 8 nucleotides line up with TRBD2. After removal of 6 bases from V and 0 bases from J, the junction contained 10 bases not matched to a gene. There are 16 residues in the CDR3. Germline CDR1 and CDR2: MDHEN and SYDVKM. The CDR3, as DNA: TGTGCCAGCAGAACCCTTAGCGGGATAAACTCCTACGAGCAGTACTTC. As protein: CASRTLSGINSYEQYF.

The CDR3 coding sequence is TGTGCCAGCAGCCAAGATTGGGACAGGCCGAGCTCCTACGAGCAGTACTTC. This sequence encodes CASSQDWDRPSSYEQYF. The rearrangement uses TRBV4-2 and TRBJ2-7; 8 bases map to TRBD1. The CDR3 covers 17 residues. The V segment lost 0 bases and the J segment 0 bases; nucleotides outside the gene matches: 7. The germline V gene encodes CDR1 LGHNA and CDR2 YNFKEQ.

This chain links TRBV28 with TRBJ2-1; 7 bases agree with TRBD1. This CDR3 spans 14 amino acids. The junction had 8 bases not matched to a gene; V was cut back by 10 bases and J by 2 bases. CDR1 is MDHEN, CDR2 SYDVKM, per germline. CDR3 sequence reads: CATTGVRAYNEQFF. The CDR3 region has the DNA TGTGCCACCACAGGGGTTCGGGCCTACAATGAGCAGTTCTTC.

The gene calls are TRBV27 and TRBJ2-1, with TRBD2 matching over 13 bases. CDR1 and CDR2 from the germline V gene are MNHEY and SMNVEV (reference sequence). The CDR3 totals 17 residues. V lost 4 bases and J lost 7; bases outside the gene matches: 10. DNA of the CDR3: TGTGCCAGCAGTTCTCTACTAGCGGGAGGGCCTTGGAATGAGCAGTTCTTC. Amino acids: CASSSLLAGGPWNEQFF.

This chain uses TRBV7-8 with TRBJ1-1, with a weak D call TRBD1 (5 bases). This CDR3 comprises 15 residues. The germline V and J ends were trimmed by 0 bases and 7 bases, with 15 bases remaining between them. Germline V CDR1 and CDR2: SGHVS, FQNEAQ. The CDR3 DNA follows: TGTGCCAGCAGCTTAGCAGGGGATTTAGGGGTTGAAGCTTTCTTT. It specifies CASSLAGDLGVEAFF.

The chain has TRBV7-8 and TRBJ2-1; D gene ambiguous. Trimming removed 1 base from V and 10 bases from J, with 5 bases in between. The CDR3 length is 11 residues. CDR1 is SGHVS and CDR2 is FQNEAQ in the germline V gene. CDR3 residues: CASSLDYEQFF. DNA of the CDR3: TGTGCCAGCAGCTTAGACTACGAGCAGTTCTTC.

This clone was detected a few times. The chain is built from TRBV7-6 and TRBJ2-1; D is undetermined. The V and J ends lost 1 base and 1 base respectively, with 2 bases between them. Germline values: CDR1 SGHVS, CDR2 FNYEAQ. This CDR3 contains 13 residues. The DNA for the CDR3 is TGTGCCAGCAGCTTAGGTTCCTACAATGAGCAGTTCTTC. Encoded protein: CASSLGSYNEQFF. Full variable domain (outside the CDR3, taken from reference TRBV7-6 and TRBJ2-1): GAGVSQSPRYKVTKRGQDVALRCDPISGHVSLYWYRQALGQGPEFLTYFNYEAQQDKSGLPNDRFSAERPEGSISTLTIQRTEQRDSAMYRCASSLGSYNEQFFGPGTRLTVL.

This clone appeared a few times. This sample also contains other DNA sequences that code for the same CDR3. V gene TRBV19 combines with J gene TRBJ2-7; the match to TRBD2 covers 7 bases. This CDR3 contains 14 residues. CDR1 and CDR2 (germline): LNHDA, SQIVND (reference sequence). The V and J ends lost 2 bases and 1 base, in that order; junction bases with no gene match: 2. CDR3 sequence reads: CASSIPGLSYEQYF. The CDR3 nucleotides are TGTGCCAGTAGTATACCGGGACTATCCTACGAGCAGTACTTC. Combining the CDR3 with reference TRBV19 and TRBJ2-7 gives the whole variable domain DGGITQSPKYLFRKEGQNVTLSCEQNLNHDAMYWYRQDPGQGLRLIYYSQIVNDFQKGDIAEGYSVSREKKESFPLTVTSAQKNPTAFYLCASSIPGLSYEQYFGPGTRLTVT.

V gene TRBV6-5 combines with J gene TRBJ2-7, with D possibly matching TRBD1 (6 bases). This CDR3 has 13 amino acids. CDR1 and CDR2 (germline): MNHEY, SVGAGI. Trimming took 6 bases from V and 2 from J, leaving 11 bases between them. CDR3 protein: CASSQTGTYEQYF. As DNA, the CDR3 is TGTGCCAGCAGCCAAACAGGGACCTACGAGCAGTACTTC.

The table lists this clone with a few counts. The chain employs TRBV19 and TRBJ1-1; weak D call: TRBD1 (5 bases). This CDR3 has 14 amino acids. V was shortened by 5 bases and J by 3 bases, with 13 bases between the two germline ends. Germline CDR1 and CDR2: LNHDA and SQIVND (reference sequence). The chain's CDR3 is CASSPRGTHTEAFF. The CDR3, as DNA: TGTGCCAGTAGTCCCCGGGGGACGCACACTGAAGCTTTCTTT.

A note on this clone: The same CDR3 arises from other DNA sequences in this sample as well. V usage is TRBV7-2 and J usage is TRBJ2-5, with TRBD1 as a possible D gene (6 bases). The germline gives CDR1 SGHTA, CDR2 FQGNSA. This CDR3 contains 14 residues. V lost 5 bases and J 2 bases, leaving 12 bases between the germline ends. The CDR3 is CASSPTGTQETQYF. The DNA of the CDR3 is TGTGCCAGCAGCCCGACAGGAACTCAAGAGACCCAGTACTTC.

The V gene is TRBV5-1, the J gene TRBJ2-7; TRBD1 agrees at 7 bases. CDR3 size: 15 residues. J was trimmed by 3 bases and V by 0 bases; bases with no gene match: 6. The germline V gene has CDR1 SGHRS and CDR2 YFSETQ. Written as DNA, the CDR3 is TGCGCCAGCAGCTTGGAACCGACAGGGTACTACGAGCAGTACTTC. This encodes CASSLEPTGYYEQYF.

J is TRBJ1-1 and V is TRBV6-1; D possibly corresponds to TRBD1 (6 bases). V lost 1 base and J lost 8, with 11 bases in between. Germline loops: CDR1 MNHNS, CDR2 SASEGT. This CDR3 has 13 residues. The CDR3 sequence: CASSEGDIPEAFF. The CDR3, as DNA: TGTGCCAGCAGTGAAGGGGACATTCCAGAAGCTTTCTTT.

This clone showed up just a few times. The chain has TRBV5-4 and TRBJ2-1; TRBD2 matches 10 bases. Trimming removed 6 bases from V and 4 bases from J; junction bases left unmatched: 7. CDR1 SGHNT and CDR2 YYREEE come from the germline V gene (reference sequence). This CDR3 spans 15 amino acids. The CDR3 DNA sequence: TGTGCCAGCACCCCCGGGACTAGCGCTTACAATGAGCAGTTCTTC. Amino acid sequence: CASTPGTSAYNEQFF. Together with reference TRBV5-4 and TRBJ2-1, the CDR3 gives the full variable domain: ETGVTQSPTHLIKTRGQQVTLRCSSQSGHNTVSWYQQALGQGPQFIFQYYREEENGRGNFPPRFSGLQFPNYSSELNVNALELDDSALYLCASTPGTSAYNEQFFGPGTRLTVL.

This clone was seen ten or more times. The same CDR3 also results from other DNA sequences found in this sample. The CDR3 region is CAWLRGRSGNTIYF. CDR3 DNA: TGTGCCTGGTTAAGAGGGAGATCTGGAAACACCATATATTTT. The rearrangement joins TRBV30 to TRBJ1-3; no firm D call. The length of the CDR3 is 14 residues. Germline CDR1 GTSNPN, CDR2 SVGIG (reference sequence). Trimming left V 5 bases short and J 1 base short, with 12 bases between.